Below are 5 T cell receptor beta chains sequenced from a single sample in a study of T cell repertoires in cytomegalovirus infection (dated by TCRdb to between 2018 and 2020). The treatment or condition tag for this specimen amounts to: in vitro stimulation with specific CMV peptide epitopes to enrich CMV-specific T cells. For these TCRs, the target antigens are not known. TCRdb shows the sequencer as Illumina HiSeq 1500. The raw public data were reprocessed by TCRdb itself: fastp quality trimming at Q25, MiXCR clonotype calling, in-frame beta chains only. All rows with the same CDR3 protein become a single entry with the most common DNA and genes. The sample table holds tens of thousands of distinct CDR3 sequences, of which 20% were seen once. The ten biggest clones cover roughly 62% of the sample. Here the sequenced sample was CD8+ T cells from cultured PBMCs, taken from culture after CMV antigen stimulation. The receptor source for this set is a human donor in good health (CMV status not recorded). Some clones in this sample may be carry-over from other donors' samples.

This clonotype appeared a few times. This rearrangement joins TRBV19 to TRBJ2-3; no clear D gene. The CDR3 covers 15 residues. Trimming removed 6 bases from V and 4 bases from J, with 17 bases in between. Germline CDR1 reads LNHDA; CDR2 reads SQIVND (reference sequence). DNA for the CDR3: TGTGCCAGTAGCTTACAGAGGAGTGACGCAGATACGCAGTATTTT. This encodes CASSLQRSDADTQYF.

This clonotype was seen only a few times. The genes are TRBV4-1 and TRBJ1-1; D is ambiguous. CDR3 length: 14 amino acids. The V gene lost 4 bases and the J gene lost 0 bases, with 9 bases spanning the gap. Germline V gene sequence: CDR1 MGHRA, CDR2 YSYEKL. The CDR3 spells CASSLVDLNTEAFF. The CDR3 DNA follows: TGCGCCAGCAGCCTCGTAGACCTGAACACTGAAGCTTTCTTT.

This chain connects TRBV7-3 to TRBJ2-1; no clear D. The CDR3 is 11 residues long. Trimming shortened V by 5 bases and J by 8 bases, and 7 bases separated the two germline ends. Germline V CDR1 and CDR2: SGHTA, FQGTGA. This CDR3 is CASSIDYEQFF. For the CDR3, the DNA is TGTGCCAGCAGCATAGATTATGAGCAGTTCTTC.

The CDR3 spells CASSSGLESPLHF. DNA of the CDR3: TGTGCCAGCAGTTCAGGGTTGGAATCACCCCTCCACTTT. The chain carries TRBV6-2 or TRBV6-3 and TRBJ1-6, with a weak D call TRBD1 (5 bases). The CDR3 has 13 amino acids. The germline CDR1 and CDR2 sequences are MNHEY and SVGEGT. The ends were cut back, 4 bases at V and 10 bases at J, with 11 bases in the middle.

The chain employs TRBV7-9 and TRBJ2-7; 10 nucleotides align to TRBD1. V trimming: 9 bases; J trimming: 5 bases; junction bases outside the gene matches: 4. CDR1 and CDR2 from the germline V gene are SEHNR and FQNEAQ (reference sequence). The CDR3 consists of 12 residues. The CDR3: CASRTGGNEQYF. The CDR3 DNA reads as TGTGCCAGTCGGACAGGGGGTAACGAGCAGTACTTC. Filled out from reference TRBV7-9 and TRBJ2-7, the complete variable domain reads DTGVSQNPRHKITKRGQNVTFRCDPISEHNRLYWYRQTLGQGPEFLTYFQNEAQLEKSRLLSDRFSAERPKGSFSTLEIQRTEQGDSAMYLCASRTGGNEQYFGPGTRLTVT.